This T cell receptor beta chain was profiled in a study of blood T cells in healthy people across ages. Study-wide points: Considered underestimates were the diversity estimates obtained from one million T cells. Age advanced and TCR beta diversity per million T cells fell, roughly linearly.

The germline V and J ends were trimmed by 0 bases and 11 bases, with 11 bases remaining between them. Looked up from germline, CDR1 is SGHDT and CDR2 is YYEEEE. This CDR3 spans 12 amino acids. The study drew donors from healthy Caucasian individuals in Russia aged roughly 6 to 90. The authors ran a second PCR of 7 to 11 cycles using a sample-barcoded 5' primer and a J-beta primer mix. Using its own MiXCR run on the 5' RACE reads, TCRdb lists one record per CDR3 protein. The sample holds approximately 1,000,000 distinct CDR3 sequences, 30% to 40% seen once. Turning to this clonotype: Its antigen is not known.

The clonotype comes from a man younger than 35 in good health. The chain has TRBV5-6 and TRBJ1-1; D remains unclear. Sequencing input: blood. CDR3 sequence reads: CASSLGGTVAFF. The CDR3 DNA sequence: TGTGCCAGCAGCTTGGGGGGAACCGTTGCTTTCTTT.